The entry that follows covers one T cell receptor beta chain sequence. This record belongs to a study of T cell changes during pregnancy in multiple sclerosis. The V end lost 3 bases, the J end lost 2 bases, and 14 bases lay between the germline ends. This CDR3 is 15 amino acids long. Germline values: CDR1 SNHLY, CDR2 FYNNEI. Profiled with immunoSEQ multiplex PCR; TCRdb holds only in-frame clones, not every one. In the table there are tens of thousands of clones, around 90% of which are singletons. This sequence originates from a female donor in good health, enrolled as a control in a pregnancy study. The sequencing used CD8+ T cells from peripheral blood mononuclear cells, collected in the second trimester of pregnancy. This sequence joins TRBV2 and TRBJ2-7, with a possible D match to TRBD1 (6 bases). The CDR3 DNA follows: TGTGCCAGCAGTGATACGATAGCAGGGGCCTACGAGCAGTACTTC. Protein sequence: CASSDTIAGAYEQYF.